This TCR beta chain was recorded in a study of CD8 T cells in ankylosing spondylitis. CDR1 and CDR2 from the germline V gene are MGHRA and YSYEKL. Trimming cost V 4 bases and J 4 bases, with 22 bases left between them. This CDR3 region has 17 residues. TCRdb analysed the 5' RACE reads with MiXCR anew, one entry per CDR3 protein. In the table there are over 700,000 distinct CDR3 sequences, 15% to 20% of which are singletons. Whole-study findings and limits: Characteristic, it appeared, of ankylosing spondylitis blood was a TCR beta motif of several highly homologous variants.

This clonotype was counted once. The target antigen is unknown. The genes are TRBV4-1 and TRBJ1-1; the D gene is possibly TRBD1 (6 bases). This clonotype was sampled from a male donor with ankylosing spondylitis. Sequenced input: blood, either unsorted or a sorted T cell fraction (not recorded which). CDR3 sequence reads: CASSRRDNPRGGTEAFF. The CDR3 nucleotides read TGCGCCAGCAGCCGCCGGGACAACCCCCGGGGCGGCACTGAAGCTTTCTTT.